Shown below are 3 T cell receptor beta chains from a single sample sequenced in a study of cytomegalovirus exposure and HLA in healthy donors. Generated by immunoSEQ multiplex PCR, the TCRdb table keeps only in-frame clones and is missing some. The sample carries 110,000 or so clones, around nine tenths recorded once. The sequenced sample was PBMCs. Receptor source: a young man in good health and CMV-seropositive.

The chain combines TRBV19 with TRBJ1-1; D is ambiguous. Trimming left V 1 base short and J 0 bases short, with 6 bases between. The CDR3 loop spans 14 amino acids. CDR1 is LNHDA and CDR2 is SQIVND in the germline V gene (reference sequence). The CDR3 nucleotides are TGTGCCAGTAGTATAGCCGCGGTGAACACTGAAGCTTTCTTT. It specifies CASSIAAVNTEAFF.

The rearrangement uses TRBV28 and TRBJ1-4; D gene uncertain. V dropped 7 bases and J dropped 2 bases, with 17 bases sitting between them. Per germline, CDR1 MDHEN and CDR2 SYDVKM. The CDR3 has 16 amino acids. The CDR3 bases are TGTGCCAGCACCTCGCTCCCTAGTAGGACTAATGAAAAACTGTTTTTT. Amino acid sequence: CASTSLPSRTNEKLFF. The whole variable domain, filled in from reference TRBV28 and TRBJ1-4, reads DVKVTQSSRYLVKRTGEKVFLECVQDMDHENMFWYRQDPGLGLRLIYFSYDVKMKEKGDIPEGYSVSREKKERFSLILESASTNQTSMYLCASTSLPSRTNEKLFFGSGTQLSVL.

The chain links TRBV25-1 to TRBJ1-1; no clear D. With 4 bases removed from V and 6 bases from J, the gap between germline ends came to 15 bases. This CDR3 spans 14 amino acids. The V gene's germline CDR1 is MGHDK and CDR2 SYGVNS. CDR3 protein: CASSVTEGSPEAFF. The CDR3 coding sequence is TGTGCCAGCAGTGTGACTGAGGGTTCCCCTGAAGCTTTCTTT.